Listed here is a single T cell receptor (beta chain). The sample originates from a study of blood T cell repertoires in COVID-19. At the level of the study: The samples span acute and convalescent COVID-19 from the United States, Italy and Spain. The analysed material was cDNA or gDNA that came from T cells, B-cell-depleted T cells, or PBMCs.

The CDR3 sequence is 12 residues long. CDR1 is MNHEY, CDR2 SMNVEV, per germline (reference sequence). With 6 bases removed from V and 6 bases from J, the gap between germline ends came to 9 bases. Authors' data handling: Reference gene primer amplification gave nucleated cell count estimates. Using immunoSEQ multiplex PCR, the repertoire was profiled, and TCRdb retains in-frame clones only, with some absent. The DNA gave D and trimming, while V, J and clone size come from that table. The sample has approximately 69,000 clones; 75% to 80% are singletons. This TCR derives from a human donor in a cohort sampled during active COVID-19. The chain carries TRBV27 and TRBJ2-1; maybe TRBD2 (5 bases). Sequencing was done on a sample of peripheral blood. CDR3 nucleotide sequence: TGTGCCAGCAGGTTGGGGAGCAATGAGCAGTTCTTC. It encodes CASRLGSNEQFF.